This record concerns one TCR beta chain sequence. The junction departs from germline at one end; a sequencing error may be responsible. With a constant-region primer, TCR beta cDNA was made from approximately 500 ng of total RNA. The TCR beta library was amplified through three nested multiplex PCR rounds in a modified ARM-PCR procedure. It was with TRBV1-TRBV30 forward primers and a C-beta reverse primer that the first two PCR rounds were run, at roughly 10 cycles each. TCRdb reprocessed the multiplex PCR reads with MiXCR, giving one entry per CDR3 protein. The data contain approximately 110,000 distinct CDR3 sequences, about 68% of them singletons. This sample is drawn from a study of tumor-infiltrating lymphocytes in primary liver carcinoma. CDR3 length: 16 amino acids. Germline-derived CDR1 and CDR2 are MDHEN and SYDVKM. Each 20-30 mg portion of unsorted bulk tissue served as the source for co-extraction of RNA and DNA.

The chain carries TRBV28 and TRBJ2-2, with TRBD1 as a possible D gene (6 bases). Sequenced material: liver tumor tissue from sampling region 1. Subset indicated: tumor region T1, superior pole. This clonotype originated in an older woman with primary liver carcinoma and hepatitis B virus infection. CDR3 DNA sequence: TGTGTCAGCAGCTCCCCCCCAGGGGCGAACACCGGGGAGCTGTTTTTT. It codes for CVSSSPPGANTGELFF.